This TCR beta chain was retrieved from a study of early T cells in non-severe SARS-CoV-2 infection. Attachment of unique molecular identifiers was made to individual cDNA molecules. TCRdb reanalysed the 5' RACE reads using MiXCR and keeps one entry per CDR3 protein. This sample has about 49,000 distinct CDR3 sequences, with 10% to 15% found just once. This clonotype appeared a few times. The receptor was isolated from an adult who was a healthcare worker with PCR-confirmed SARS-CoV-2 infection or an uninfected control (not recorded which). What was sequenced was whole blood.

The CDR3 nucleotides read TGTGCCAGCAGTTACGGGTCGACGGGACTAGGGTACAATGAGCAGTTCTTC. Its protein product is CASSYGSTGLGYNEQFF. The V and J genes are TRBV6-2 or TRBV6-3 and TRBJ2-1; 8 positions agree with TRBD2. This CDR3 has 17 residues. Trimming removed 2 bases from V and 4 bases from J; junction bases left unmatched: 10. Germline V gives CDR1 MNHEY, CDR2 SVGEGT.